These 16 T cell receptor beta chains came from one sample sequenced in a study of blood T cell repertoires in COVID-19. Using immunoSEQ multiplex PCR, the repertoire was profiled, and TCRdb retains in-frame clones only, with some absent. The sample yields approximately 260,000 clones, roughly 91% seen once. Sequencing was carried out using PBMCs or T cells enriched from blood (not recorded which). The receptors here all came from a woman aged 55-70 years who had recovered from COVID-19.

The genes are TRBV18 and TRBJ1-1, with D unresolved. There are 16 residues in the CDR3. The germline CDR1 and CDR2 sequences are KGHSH and LQKENI. V lost 3 bases and J 0 bases, leaving 14 bases between the germline ends. The CDR3 nucleotides read TGTGCCAGCTCACCCCTTCTGGGAGATATGAACACTGAAGCTTTCTTT. Translating gives CASSPLLGDMNTEAFF.

This clone was observed once. V usage is TRBV28 and J usage is TRBJ2-7; TRBD1 aligns across 7 bases. In germline, CDR1 is MDHEN, CDR2 SYDVKM. CDR3 length: 15 amino acids. J lost 2 bases, V lost 5 bases, and 9 bases had no gene match. Written as DNA, the CDR3 is TGTGCCAGCAGTCCCGGGACAGCTTATACCTACGAGCAGTACTTC. This sequence encodes CASSPGTAYTYEQYF.

The CDR3 protein is CASSRYRGDQPQHF. CDR3 nucleotides: TGTGCCAGTAGTAGATACAGGGGAGATCAGCCCCAGCATTTT. The chain combines TRBV19 with TRBJ1-5; 7 bases line up with TRBD1. The V and J ends lost 4 bases and 5 bases, in that order; junction bases with no gene match: 5. Germline values: CDR1 LNHDA, CDR2 SQIVND (reference sequence). This CDR3 region has 14 residues.

The rearrangement joins TRBV5-1 to TRBJ2-1; possible D gene TRBD1, 5 bases. The CDR3 totals 14 residues. Germline V lookup: CDR1 SGHRS, CDR2 YFSETQ. V was shortened by 4 bases and J by 0 bases, with 8 bases between the two germline ends. CDR3 sequence reads: CASSGDSSYNEQFF. The DNA of the CDR3 is TGCGCCAGCAGCGGTGACAGCTCCTACAATGAGCAGTTCTTC.

V and J are TRBV30 and TRBJ2-1, with 8 nucleotides matching TRBD1. The CDR3 spans 12 residues. The germline gives CDR1 GTSNPN, CDR2 SVGIG (reference sequence). Trimming cost V 8 bases and J 10 bases; bases outside gene matches: 10. DNA for the CDR3: TGTGCCACCGACAGGGGCTCGGGGGAGCAGTTCTTC. This sequence encodes CATDRGSGEQFF.

This chain links TRBV7-9 with TRBJ1-2; no clear D. The germline V gene has CDR1 SEHNR and CDR2 FQNEAQ (reference sequence). V lost 1 base and J 7 bases, leaving 7 bases between the germline ends. This CDR3 contains 12 residues. CDR3 DNA: TGTGCCAGCAGCTTAGAGCTTGGTGGCTACACCTTC. It specifies CASSLELGGYTF.

This chain links TRBV27 with TRBJ2-1; 11 nucleotides line up with TRBD2. The CDR3 covers 15 residues. Germline-derived CDR1 and CDR2 are MNHEY and SMNVEV (reference sequence). After removal of 10 bases from V and 4 bases from J, the junction contained 9 bases not matched to a gene. The CDR3 bases are TGTGCCACCCTAACTAGCGGGAGATCATACAATGAGCAGTTCTTC. It encodes CATLTSGRSYNEQFF.

The V and J genes are TRBV18 and TRBJ2-6; D is perhaps TRBD2 (5 bases). CDR3 length equals 15 residues. CDR1 and CDR2 (germline): KGHSH, LQKENI. Deletions cut 3 bases from V and 2 bases from J, with 8 bases between. The CDR3 reads CASSPGVAGANVLTF. As DNA, the CDR3 is TGTGCCAGCTCACCGGGAGTTGCTGGGGCCAACGTCCTGACTTTC.

The chain recombines TRBV30 with TRBJ1-2; 7 nucleotides line up with TRBD1. Trimming took 8 bases from V and 5 from J; bases not matched to a gene: 11. There are 13 residues in the CDR3. Germline V gene lookup returns CDR1 GTSNPN and CDR2 SVGIG (reference sequence). The CDR3 bases are TGTGCCGTTGCAACAGGGGCTGGGTATGGCTACACCTTC. Protein product: CAVATGAGYGYTF.

The chain recombines TRBV6-1 with TRBJ2-7; 10 bases map to TRBD1. The CDR3 has 16 residues. Trimming at V came to 3 bases and at J to 6 bases, leaving 11 bases not matched to a gene. Germline V gene lookup returns CDR1 MNHNS and CDR2 SASEGT. CDR3 bases: TGTGCCAGCAGTGACATCCGGGACAGGGGCTCCCTCGAGCAGTACTTC. Encoded protein: CASSDIRDRGSLEQYF.

The CDR3 protein is CASSSRLRYEQYF. CDR3 in DNA: TGTGCCAGTAGTTCCCGACTCAGATACGAGCAGTACTTC. This chain connects TRBV19 to TRBJ2-7; no clear D gene. The CDR3 contains 13 residues. The V gene lost 5 bases and the J gene lost 4 bases, with 12 bases spanning the gap. Germline loops: CDR1 LNHDA, CDR2 SQIVND (reference sequence).

V gene TRBV29-1 combines with J gene TRBJ2-1; D ambiguous. The CDR3 has 10 amino acids. Deletions cut 8 bases from V and 6 bases from J, with 8 bases between. CDR1 is SQVTM and CDR2 is ANQGSEA in the germline V gene. The CDR3 region is CSPQVNEQFF. The DNA of the CDR3 is TGCAGCCCCCAGGTCAATGAGCAGTTCTTC.

V is TRBV24-1 and J is TRBJ2-1, with D hard to call. Trimming removed 2 bases at V and 4 bases at J, with 2 bases between. Germline V gene data show CDR1 as KGHDR and CDR2 as SFDVKD. CDR3 length: 12 amino acids. DNA of the CDR3: TGTGCCACCAGTGATTCTTACAATGAGCAGTTCTTC. Translating it yields CATSDSYNEQFF.

This chain uses TRBV11-3 with TRBJ2-3, with TRBD2 identical over 15 bases. In germline, CDR1 is SGHNT, CDR2 YENEEA. Trimming removed 5 bases from V and 0 bases from J; junction bases left unmatched: 12. This CDR3 is built from 20 residues. The CDR3 loop reads CASSPRGTSGRLTSTDTQYF. The CDR3 nucleotides read TGTGCCAGCAGCCCCCGAGGGACTAGCGGGAGGTTGACTAGCACAGATACGCAGTATTTT.

In this sample, this clone turned up once. The chain links TRBV28 to TRBJ1-3; a possible D gene is TRBD1 (6 bases). This CDR3 has 11 residues. In germline, CDR1 is MDHEN, CDR2 SYDVKM. Trimming pared 6 bases from V and 8 bases from J, leaving 8 bases between. DNA of the CDR3: TGTGCCAGCAGCTGGGGGCACACCATATATTTT. This sequence encodes CASSWGHTIYF.

The V call is TRBV28, the J call TRBJ2-1; perhaps TRBD2 as D (5 bases). V was pared by 7 bases and J by 6 bases, with 19 bases between. The germline gives CDR1 MDHEN, CDR2 SYDVKM. The CDR3 has 15 residues. CDR3 in amino acids: CASTQGLVGINEQFF. In nucleotides, the CDR3 is TGTGCCAGCACCCAAGGACTTGTAGGCATCAATGAGCAGTTCTTC.